This T cell receptor (beta chain) was documented in a study of blood T cell repertoires in COVID-19 (dated by TCRdb to between 2020 and 2021). In the study overall: The collaborator samples originated in the United States, Italy and Spain and spanned the acute and convalescent phases of COVID-19. The prospective study material was composed of cDNA or gDNA derived from T cells, B-cell-depleted T cells, or PBMCs. Deeply sampled blood TCRbeta repertoires from subjects exposed to, actively infected with, or recovered from COVID-19 were included in the dataset. The repertoires were released in a freely available public database intended as a resource for research on the immune response to SARS-CoV-2. Samples were obtained from the ongoing ImmuneRACE study (first 160 participants) and from over a thousand subjects provided by 6 global collaborators. A de-identified subject ID, COVID-19 status, age in years and sex were almost always included in the sample metadata. HLA class I and class II types, where available, came from metadata supplied by the sample provider rather than from assay-based typing.

This clone was seen only once. This clone's antigen is unknown. No per-base quality is available; no much larger clone lies one base away. One collaborating source in Seattle enrolled patients during active infection and followed them longitudinally through the course of disease. Whole blood was collected in K2EDTA tubes by collaborating institutions according to the institutions' own protocols. Collaborator samples were shipped for TCRbeta analysis as frozen whole blood, isolated PBMCs, or DNA extracted from either sample type. The immunoSEQ Assay, a bias-controlled multiplex PCR, was used to amplify TCRbeta CDR3 regions from genomic DNA. The original methods were these. The number of nucleated cells in each sample was estimated from the amplification of reference gene primers within the assay. To quantify the absolute abundance of each unique TCRbeta CDR3 rearrangement, sequence reads were collapsed and filtered. For each sample, productive Simpson clonality was calculated by taking the square root of Simpson's diversity index across productive rearrangements. TCRdb limited this immuneACCESS table to in-frame rearrangements with V and J called. A share of clones is missing; checked studies link under half to unresolved V genes, and the rest is unexplained. V, J and clone size reflect that table, while D and trimming were determined from the DNA. For this sample the table gives roughly 160,000 clones, of which about 86% were detected only once. Together, the top ten hold 10% of the sample.

CDR1 and CDR2 were assigned from the germline V gene as MDHEN and SYDVKM. V loses 6 bases of germline sequence and J loses 3 bases, and the interval between the two ends is 11 bases. Reading from cysteine to phenylalanine, the CDR3 counts 14 amino acids. Of the read, only the CDR3 DNA is kept; its 42 bases are in frame from base 1. On the study overall, not on this receptor specifically: The quantity of clinical and demographic metadata differed by source and by participant and was supplied without curation.

Sequences were obtained from peripheral blood. The chain was built from TRBV28 and TRBJ1-4; TRBD1 could be the D gene, as 5 bases match. The clonotype was recovered from a woman in her sixties or seventies with COVID-19, enrolled during active disease. The CDR3: CASSLGASNEKLFF. The DNA reads TGTGCCAGCAGCCTAGGGGCCTCTAATGAAAAACTGTTTTTT. When the CDR3 is completed using the reference TRBV28 and TRBJ1-4 genes on either side, the full variable domain is DVKVTQSSRYLVKRTGEKVFLECVQDMDHENMFWYRQDPGLGLRLIYFSYDVKMKEKGDIPEGYSVSREKKERFSLILESASTNQTSMYLCASSLGASNEKLFFGSGTQLSVL.